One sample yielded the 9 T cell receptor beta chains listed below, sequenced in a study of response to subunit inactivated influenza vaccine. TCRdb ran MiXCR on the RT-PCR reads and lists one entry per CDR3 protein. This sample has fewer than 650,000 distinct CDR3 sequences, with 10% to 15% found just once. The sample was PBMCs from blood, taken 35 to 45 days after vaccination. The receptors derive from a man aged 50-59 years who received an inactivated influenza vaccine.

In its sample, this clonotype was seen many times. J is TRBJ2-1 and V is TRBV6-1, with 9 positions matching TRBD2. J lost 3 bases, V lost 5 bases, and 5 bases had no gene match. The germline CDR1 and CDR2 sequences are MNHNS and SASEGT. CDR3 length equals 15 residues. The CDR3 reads CASSTLAGSYNEQFF. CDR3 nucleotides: TGTGCCAGCAGTACCCTAGCGGGGAGCTACAATGAGCAGTTCTTC.

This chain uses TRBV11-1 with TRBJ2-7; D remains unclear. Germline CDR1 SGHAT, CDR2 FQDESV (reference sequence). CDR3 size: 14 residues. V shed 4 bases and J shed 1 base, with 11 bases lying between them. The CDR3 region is CASSSDVASYEQYF. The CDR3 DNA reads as TGTGCCAGCAGCTCCGATGTGGCTTCCTACGAGCAGTACTTC.

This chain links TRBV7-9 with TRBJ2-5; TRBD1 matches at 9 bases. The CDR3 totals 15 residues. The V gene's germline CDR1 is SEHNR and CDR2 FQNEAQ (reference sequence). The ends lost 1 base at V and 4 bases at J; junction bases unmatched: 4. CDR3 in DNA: TGTGCCAGCAGCTTAGAGGGACAGGGAGGAGAGACCCAGTACTTC. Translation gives CASSLEGQGGETQYF.

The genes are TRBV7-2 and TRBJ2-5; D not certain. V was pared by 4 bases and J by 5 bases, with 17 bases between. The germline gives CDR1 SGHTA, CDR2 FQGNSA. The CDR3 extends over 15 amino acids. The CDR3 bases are TGTGCCAGCAGCTCGCGCCTAGGGCCCCAGGAGACCCAGTACTTC. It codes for CASSSRLGPQETQYF.

In DNA form, the CDR3 reads TGTGCCAGCAGCTTAGCCGGGACTAGCTATGAGCAGTTCTTC. Protein: CASSLAGTSYEQFF. The rearrangement joins TRBV7-2 to TRBJ2-1; 9 bases fit TRBD2. In germline, CDR1 is SGHTA, CDR2 FQGNSA. The CDR3 has 14 residues. The ends lost 0 bases at V and 8 bases at J; junction bases unmatched: 2.

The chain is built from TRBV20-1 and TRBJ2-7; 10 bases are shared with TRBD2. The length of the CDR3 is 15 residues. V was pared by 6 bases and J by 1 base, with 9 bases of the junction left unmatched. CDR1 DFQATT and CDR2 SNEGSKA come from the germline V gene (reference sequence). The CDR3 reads CSATGLAGVSYEQYF. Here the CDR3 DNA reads TGCAGTGCCACCGGCCTAGCGGGGGTATCCTACGAGCAGTACTTC.

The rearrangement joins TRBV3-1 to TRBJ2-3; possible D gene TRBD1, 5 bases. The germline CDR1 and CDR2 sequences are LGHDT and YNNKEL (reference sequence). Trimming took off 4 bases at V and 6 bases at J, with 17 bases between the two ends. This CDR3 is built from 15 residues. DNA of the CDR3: TGTGCCAGCAGCCGACAGCCGGGCCTGGGGGATACGCAGTATTTT. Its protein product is CASSRQPGLGDTQYF.

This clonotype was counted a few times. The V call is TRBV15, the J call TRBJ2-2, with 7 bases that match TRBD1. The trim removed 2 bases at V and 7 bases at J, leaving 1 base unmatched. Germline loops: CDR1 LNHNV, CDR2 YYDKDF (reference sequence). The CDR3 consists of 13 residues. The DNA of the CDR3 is TGTGCCACCAGCAGAAACAGGGGCGGGGAGCTGTTTTTT. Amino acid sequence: CATSRNRGGELFF. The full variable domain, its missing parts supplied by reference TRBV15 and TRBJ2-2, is DAMVIQNPRYQVTQFGKPVTLSCSQTLNHNVMYWYQQKSSQAPKLLFHYYDKDFNNEADTPDNFQSRRPNTSFCFLDIRSPGLGDTAMYLCATSRNRGGELFFGEGSRLTVL.

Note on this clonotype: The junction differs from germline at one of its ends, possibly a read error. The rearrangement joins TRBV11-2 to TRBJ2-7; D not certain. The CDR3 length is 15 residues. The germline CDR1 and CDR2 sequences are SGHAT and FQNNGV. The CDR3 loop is CARSLVVGSSYEQYF. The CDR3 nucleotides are TGTGCCAGAAGCTTAGTAGTAGGCTCGAGCTACGAGCAGTACTTC. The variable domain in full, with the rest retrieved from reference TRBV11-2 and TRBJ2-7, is EAGVAQSPRYKIIEKRQSVAFWCNPISGHATLYWYQQILGQGPKLLIQFQNNGVVDDSQLPKDRFSAERLKGVDSTLKIQPAKLEDSAVYLCARSLVVGSSYEQYFGPGTRLTVT.